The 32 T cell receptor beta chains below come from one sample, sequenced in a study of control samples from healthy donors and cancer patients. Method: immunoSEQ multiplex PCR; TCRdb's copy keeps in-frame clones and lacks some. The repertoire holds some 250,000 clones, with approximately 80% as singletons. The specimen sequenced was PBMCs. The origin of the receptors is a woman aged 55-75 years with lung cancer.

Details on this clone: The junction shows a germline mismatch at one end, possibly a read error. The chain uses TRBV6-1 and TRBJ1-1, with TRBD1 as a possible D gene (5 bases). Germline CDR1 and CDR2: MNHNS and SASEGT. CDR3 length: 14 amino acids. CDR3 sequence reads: CASTEQDSNTEAFF. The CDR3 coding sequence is TGTGCCAGCACTGAACAGGATTCAAACACTGAAGCTTTCTTT.

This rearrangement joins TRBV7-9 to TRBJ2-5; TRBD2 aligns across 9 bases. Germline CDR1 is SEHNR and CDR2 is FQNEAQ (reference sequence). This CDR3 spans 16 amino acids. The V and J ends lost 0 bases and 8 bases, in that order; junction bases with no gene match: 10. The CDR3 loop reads CASSLARGGRAVTQYF. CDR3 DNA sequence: TGTGCCAGCAGCTTAGCGCGCGGCGGGAGGGCCGTAACCCAGTACTTC.

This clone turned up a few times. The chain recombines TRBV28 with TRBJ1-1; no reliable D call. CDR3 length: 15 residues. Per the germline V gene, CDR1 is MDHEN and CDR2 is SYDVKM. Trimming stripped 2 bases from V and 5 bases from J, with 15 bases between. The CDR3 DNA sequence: TGTGCCAGCAGTTTAGGGCTCCCCGGGGAAACTGAAGCTTTCTTT. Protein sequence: CASSLGLPGETEAFF. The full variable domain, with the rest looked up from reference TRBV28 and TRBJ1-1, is DVKVTQSSRYLVKRTGEKVFLECVQDMDHENMFWYRQDPGLGLRLIYFSYDVKMKEKGDIPEGYSVSREKKERFSLILESASTNQTSMYLCASSLGLPGETEAFFGQGTRLTVV.

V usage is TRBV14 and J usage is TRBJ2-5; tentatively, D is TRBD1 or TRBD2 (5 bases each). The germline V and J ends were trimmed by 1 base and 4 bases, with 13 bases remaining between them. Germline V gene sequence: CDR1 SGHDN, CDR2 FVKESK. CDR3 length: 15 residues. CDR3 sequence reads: CASSQGGSGGETQYF. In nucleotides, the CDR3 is TGTGCCAGCAGCCAAGGGGGGTCAGGCGGAGAGACCCAGTACTTC. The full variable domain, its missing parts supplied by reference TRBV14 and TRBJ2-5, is EAGVTQFPSHSVIEKGQTVTLRCDPISGHDNLYWYRRVMGKEIKFLLHFVKESKQDESGMPNNRFLAERTGGTYSTLKVQPAELEDSGVYFCASSQGGSGGETQYFGPGTRLLVL.

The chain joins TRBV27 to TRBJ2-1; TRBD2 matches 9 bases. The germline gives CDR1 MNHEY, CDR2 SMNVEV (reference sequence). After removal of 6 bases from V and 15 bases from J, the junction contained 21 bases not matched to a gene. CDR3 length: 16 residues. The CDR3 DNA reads TGTGCCAGCAGCCCTCGGGGGGTAGCGGGGGCCCGGGGCCTGTTCTTC. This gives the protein CASSPRGVAGARGLFF.

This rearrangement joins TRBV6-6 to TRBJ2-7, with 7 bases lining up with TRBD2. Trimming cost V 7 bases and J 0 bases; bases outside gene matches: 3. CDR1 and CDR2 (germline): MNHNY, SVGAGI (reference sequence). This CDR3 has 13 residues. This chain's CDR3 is CASTTSASYEQYF. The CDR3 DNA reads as TGTGCCAGCACCACTAGCGCCTCCTACGAGCAGTACTTC.

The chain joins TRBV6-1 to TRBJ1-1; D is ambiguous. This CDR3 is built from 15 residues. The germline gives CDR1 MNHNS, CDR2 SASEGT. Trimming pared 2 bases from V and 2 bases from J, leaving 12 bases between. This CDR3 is CASSERISPNTEAFF. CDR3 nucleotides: TGTGCCAGCAGTGAAAGGATCTCCCCCAACACTGAAGCTTTCTTT.

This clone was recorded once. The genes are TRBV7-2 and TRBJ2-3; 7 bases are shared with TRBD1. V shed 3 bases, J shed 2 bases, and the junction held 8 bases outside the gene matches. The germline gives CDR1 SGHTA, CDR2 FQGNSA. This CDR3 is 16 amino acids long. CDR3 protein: CASSLGQSIPTDTQYF. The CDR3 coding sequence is TGTGCCAGCAGCTTGGGACAGTCCATTCCCACAGATACGCAGTATTTT.

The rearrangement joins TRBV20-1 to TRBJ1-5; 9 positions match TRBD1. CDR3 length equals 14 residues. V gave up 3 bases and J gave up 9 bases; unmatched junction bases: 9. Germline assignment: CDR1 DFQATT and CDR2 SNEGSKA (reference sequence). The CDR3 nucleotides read TGCAGTGCTAGTAGGGGACAGGGCCGCGCGCCCCAGCATTTT. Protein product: CSASRGQGRAPQHF.

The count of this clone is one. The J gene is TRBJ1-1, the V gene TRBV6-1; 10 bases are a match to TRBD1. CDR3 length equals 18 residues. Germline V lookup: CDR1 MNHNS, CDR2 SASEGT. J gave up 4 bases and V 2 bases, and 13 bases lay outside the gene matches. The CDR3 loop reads CASSEPGTDDRGRTEAFF. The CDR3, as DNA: TGTGCCAGCAGTGAACCTGGCACCGACGACAGGGGGCGCACTGAAGCTTTCTTT.

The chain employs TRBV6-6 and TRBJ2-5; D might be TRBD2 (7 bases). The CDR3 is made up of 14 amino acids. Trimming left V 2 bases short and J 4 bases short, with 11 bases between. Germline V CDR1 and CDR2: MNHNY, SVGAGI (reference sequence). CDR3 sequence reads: CASSYRGGLETQYF. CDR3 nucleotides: TGTGCCAGCAGTTACAGGGGGGGCCTAGAGACCCAGTACTTC.

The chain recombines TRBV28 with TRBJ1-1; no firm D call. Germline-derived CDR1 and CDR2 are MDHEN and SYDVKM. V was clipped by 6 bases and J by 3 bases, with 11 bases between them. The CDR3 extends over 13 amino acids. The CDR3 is CASSRSWDTEAFF. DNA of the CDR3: TGTGCCAGCAGCCGGTCCTGGGACACTGAAGCTTTCTTT.

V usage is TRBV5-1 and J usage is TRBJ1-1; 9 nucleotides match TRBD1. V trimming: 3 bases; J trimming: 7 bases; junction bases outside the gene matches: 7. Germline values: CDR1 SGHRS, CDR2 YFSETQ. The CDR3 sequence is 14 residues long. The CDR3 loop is CASSWSGTGIEAFF. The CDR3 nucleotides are TGCGCCAGCAGCTGGTCCGGGACAGGGATTGAAGCTTTCTTT.

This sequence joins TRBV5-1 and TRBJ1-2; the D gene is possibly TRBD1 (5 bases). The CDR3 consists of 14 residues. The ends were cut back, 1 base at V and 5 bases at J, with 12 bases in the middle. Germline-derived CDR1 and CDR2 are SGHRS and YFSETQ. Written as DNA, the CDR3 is TGCGCCAGCAGCTTGCAATCGGGGGTTTATGGCTACACCTTC. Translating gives CASSLQSGVYGYTF.

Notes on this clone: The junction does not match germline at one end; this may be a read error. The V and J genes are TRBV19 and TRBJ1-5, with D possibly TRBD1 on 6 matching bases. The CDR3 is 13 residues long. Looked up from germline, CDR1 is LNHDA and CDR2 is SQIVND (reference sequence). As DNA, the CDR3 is TGTGCCAGCAGTATTTACAGGGACCAGCCCCAGCATTTT. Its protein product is CASSIYRDQPQHF.

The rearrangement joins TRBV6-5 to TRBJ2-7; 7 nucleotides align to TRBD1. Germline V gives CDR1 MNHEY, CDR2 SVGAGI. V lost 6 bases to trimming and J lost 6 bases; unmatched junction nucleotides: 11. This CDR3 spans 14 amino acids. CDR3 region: CASSRIQGVVEQYF. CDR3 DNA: TGTGCCAGCAGCCGAATTCAGGGGGTTGTCGAGCAGTACTTC.

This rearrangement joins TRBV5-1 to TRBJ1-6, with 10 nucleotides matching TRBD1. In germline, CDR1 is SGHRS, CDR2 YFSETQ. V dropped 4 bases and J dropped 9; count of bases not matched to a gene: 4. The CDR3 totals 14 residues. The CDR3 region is CASSQGQGISPLHF. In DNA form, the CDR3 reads TGCGCCAGCAGCCAGGGACAGGGGATTTCACCCCTCCACTTT. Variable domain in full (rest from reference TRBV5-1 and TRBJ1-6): KAGVTQTPRYLIKTRGQQVTLSCSPISGHRSVSWYQQTPGQGLQFLFEYFSETQRNKGNFPGRFSGRQFSNSRSEMNVSTLELGDSALYLCASSQGQGISPLHFGNGTRLTVT.

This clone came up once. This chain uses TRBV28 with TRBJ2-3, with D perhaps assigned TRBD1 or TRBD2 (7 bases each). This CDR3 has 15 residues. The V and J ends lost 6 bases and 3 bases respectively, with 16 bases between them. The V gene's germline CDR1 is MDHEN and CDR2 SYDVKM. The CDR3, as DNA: TGTGCCAGCAGCCCTGGGGAGGGGGCGACAGATACGCAGTATTTT. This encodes CASSPGEGATDTQYF.

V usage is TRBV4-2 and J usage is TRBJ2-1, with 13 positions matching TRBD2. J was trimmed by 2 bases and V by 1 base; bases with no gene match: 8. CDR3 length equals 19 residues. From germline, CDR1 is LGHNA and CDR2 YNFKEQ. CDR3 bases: TGTGCCAGCAGCCAAGGTCCCACTAGCGGGGGGGCCGCCTACAATGAGCAGTTCTTC. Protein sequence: CASSQGPTSGGAAYNEQFF.

The CDR3, as DNA: TGTGCCAGCAGCCCCGGGACAGCCCACAATGAGCAGTTCTTC. Encoded protein: CASSPGTAHNEQFF. The rearrangement links TRBV7-9 to TRBJ2-1; 7 bases line up with TRBD1. V was pared by 5 bases and J by 5 bases, with 6 bases of the junction left unmatched. Germline V lookup: CDR1 SEHNR, CDR2 FQNEAQ (reference sequence). The CDR3 spans 14 residues.

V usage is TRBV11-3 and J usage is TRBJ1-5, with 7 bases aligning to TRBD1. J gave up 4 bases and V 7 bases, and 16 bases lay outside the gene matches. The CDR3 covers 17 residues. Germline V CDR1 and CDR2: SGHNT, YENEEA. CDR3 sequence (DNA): TGTGCCAGCATCCACGGAAAGGGGGCCTGGAATAATCAGCCCCAGCATTTT. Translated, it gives CASIHGKGAWNNQPQHF.

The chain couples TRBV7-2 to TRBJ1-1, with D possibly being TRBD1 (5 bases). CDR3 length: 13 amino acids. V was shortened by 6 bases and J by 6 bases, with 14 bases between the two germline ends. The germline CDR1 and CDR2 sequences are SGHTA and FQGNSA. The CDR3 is CASSLQVFAEAFF. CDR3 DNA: TGTGCCAGCAGTCTACAGGTGTTCGCTGAAGCTTTCTTT.

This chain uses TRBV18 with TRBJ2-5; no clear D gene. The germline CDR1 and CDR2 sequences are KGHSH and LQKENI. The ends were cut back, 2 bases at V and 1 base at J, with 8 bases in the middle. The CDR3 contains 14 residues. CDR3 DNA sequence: TGTGCCAGCTCACCAAACAGCCGCCAAGAGACCCAGTACTTC. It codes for CASSPNSRQETQYF.

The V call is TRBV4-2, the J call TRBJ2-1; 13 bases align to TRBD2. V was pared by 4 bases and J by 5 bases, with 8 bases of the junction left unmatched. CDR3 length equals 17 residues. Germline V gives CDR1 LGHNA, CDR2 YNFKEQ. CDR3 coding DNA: TGTGCCAGCAGCCTAAATCCCGGGACTAGCGGGGACAATGAGCAGTTCTTC. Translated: CASSLNPGTSGDNEQFF.

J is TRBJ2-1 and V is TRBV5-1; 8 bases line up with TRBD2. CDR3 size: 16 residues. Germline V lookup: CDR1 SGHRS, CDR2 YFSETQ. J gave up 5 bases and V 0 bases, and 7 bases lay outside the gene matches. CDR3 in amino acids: CASSLGAGGVHNEQFF. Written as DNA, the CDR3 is TGCGCCAGCAGCTTGGGCGCGGGAGGCGTCCACAATGAGCAGTTCTTC.

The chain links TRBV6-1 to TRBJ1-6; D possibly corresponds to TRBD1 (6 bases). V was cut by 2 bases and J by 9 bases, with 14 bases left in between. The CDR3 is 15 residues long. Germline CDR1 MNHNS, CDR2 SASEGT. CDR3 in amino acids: CASSETGSDRSPLHF. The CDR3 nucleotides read TGTGCCAGCAGTGAAACAGGGTCGGACCGTTCACCCCTCCACTTT.

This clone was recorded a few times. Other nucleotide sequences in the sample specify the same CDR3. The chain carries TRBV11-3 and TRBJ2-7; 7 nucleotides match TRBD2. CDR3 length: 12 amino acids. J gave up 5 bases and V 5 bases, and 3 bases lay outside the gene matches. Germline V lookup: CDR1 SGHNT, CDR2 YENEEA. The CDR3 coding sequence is TGTGCCAGCAGCCCGGGAGGAGACGAGCAGTACTTC. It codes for CASSPGGDEQYF.

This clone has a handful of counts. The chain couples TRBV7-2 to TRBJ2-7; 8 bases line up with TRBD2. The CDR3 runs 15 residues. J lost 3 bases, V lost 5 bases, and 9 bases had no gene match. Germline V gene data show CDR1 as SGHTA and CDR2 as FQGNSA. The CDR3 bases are TGTGCCAGCAGCCCCCTCCCCGGGACTAGCTACGAGCAGTACTTC. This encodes CASSPLPGTSYEQYF. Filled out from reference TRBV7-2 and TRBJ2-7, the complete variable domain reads GAGVSQSPSNKVTEKGKDVELRCDPISGHTALYWYRQSLGQGLEFLIYFQGNSAPDKSGLPSDRFSAERTGGSVSTLTIQRTQQEDSAVYLCASSPLPGTSYEQYFGPGTRLTVT.

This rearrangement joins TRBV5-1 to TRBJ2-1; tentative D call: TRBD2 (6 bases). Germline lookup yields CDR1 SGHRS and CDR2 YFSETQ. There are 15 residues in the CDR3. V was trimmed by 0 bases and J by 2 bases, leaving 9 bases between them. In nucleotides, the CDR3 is TGCGCCAGCAGCTTGGTGGGACTCACCTACAATGAGCAGTTCTTC. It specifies CASSLVGLTYNEQFF.

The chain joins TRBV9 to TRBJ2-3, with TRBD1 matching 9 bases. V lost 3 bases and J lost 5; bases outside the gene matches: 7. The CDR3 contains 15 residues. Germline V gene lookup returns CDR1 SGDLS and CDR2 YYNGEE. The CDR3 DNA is TGTGCCAGCAGCGGCCGCGGGACAGGGAGAGATACGCAGTATTTT. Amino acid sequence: CASSGRGTGRDTQYF.

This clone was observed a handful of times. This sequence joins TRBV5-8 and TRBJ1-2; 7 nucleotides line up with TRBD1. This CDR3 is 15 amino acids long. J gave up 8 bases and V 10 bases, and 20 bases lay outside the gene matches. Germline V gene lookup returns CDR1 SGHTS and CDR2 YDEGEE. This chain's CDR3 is CAGHWGQTVPSGYTF. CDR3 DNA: TGTGCCGGCCATTGGGGACAGACAGTGCCTTCCGGCTACACCTTC.

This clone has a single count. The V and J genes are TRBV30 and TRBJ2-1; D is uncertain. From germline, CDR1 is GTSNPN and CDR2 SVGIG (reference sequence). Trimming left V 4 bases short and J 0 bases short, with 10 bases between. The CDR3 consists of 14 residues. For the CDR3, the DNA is TGTGCCTGGATGGTAGGTAGCTCCTACAATGAGCAGTTCTTC. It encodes CAWMVGSSYNEQFF.